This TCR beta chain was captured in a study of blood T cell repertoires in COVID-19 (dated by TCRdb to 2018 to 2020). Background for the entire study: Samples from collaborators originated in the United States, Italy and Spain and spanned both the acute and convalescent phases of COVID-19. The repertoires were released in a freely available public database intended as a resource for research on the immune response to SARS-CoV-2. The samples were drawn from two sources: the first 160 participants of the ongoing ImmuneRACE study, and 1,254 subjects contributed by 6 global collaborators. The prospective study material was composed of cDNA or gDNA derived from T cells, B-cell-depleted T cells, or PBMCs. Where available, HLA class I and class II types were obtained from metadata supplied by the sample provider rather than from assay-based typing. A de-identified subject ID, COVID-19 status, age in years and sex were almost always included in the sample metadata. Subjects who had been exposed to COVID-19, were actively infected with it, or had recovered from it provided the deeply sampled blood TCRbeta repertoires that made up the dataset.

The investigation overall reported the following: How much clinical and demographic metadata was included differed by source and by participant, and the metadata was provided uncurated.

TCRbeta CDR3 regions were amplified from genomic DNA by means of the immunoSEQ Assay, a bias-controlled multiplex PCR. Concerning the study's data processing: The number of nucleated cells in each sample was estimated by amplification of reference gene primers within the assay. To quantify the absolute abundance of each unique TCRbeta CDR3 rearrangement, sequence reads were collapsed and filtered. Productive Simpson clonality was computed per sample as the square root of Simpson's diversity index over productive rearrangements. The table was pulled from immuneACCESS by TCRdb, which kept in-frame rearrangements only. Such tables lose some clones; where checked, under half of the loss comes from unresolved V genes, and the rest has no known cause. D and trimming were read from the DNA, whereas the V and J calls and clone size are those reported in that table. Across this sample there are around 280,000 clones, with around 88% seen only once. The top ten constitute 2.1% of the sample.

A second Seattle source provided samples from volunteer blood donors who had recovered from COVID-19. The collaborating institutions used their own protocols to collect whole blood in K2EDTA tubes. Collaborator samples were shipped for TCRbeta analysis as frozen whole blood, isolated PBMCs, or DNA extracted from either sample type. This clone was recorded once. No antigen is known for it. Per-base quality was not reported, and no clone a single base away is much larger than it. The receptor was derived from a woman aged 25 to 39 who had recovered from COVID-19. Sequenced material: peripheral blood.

The DNA is TGTGCCACCAGCTGGGGATCTGAGGGTACGCAGTATTTT. This is translated as CATSWGSEGTQYF. The receptor chain draws on TRBV15 and TRBJ2-3; tentative D gene TRBD2, with 5 bases matching. V is clipped by 5 bases and J by 8 bases, and the sequence between their germline boundaries is 14 bases long. The CDR3 measures 13 amino acids from cysteine to phenylalanine. The sequence is cut down to CDR3 DNA, 39 bases in frame from base 1. Looking up the germline V gene (reference sequence) yields CDR1 LNHNV and CDR2 YYDKDF.